This TCR beta chain appears in the sequencing data of a study of T cells in Graves' hyperthyroidism and ophthalmopathy. General observations from the study: In the analysis, a 13 V-J model separated ophthalmopathy from stable hyperthyroidism.

In its sample, this clonotype was seen once. The antigen is undetermined. Trimming cost V 9 bases and J 2 bases, with 10 bases left between them. CDR1 is SNHLY, CDR2 FYNNEI, per germline. This CDR3 has 12 amino acids. Amplified TCR beta CDR3 regions derived from RNA transcripts. Primed by the HTBI set, a first-round RT-PCR was run on the TCR CDR3. One entry per CDR3 protein results from TCRdb running MiXCR on the multiplex PCR reads. The sample lists fewer than 900,000 distinct CDR3 sequences, approximately 16% occurring once. The chain links TRBV2 to TRBJ1-1; no clear D gene. This clonotype originated in a man younger than 35 with Graves' hyperthyroidism. Sequencing was carried out using blood. The CDR3 loop reads CASHTHNTEAFF. The CDR3 DNA follows: TGTGCCAGTCATACCCATAACACTGAAGCTTTCTTT.